This entry concerns a single TCR beta chain. Its cognate antigen is unknown. This entry belongs to a study of cytomegalovirus exposure and HLA in healthy donors. Regarding the study as a whole: Researchers catalogued around 150 TCR beta chains as cytomegalovirus-associated. Later analysis demonstrated an association between a missense DCLRE1C variant and TCR beta V- and J-gene trimming. An analysis was carried out at a later point. It showed that HLA-associated TCR beta chains were more clonally expanded than equally common non-associated chains. Across donors, sequencing depth was assumed by presence/absence analyses to be roughly uniform.

This CDR3 comprises 13 residues. Germline lookup yields CDR1 MNHNS and CDR2 SASEGT. Trimming pared 8 bases from V and 6 bases from J, leaving 17 bases between. Use of 60 Vbeta and 13 Jbeta primers characterized the PCR. The table came from immunoSEQ multiplex PCR; TCRdb's copy has only in-frame clones and leaves some out. The profile shows some 98,000 clones, around 68% of them singletons. The source of this sequence is a man aged 50-59 years in good health and CMV-seronegative. Sequencing was carried out using PBMCs. The chain carries TRBV6-1 and TRBJ2-7; unclear D gene. CDR3: CASVLTGTIEQYF. The CDR3 DNA follows: TGTGCCAGCGTCTTGACCGGAACTATCGAGCAGTACTTC.